This T cell receptor beta chain was recorded in a study of blood T cell repertoires in COVID-19. The protocol was immunoSEQ multiplex PCR, while the TCRdb copy is restricted to in-frame clones and leaves out a portion. In the table there are 120,000 to 150,000 clones, more than 80% of which are singletons. V lost 4 bases and J lost 5; bases outside the gene matches: 7. The CDR3 extends over 16 amino acids. CDR1 KGHSH and CDR2 LQKENI come from the germline V gene. This clonotype was obtained from a human donor with acute or convalescent COVID-19. The donor label of this sample is uncertain. The material sequenced was peripheral blood. The gene calls are TRBV18 and TRBJ2-1; 11 nucleotides align to TRBD1. The CDR3 is CASSLRPGQGDNEQFF. DNA for the CDR3: TGTGCCAGCTCACTGCGACCGGGACAGGGGGACAATGAGCAGTTCTTC.